This T cell receptor (beta chain) was recovered during a study of response to subunit inactivated influenza vaccine. Overall study findings and caveats: A suggestion made by the authors is that each seasonal influenza vaccination recruits few new T cells.

Via MiXCR, TCRdb re-called the RT-PCR reads, giving one row per CDR3 protein. The data show just over 300,000 distinct CDR3 sequences, 20% to 25% seen once. The table lists this clonotype with a few counts. Its target is unknown. After removal of 4 bases from V and 4 bases from J, the junction contained 5 bases not matched to a gene. CDR3 length: 15 amino acids. The germline gives CDR1 SGHRS, CDR2 YFSETQ. The sequence came from a man aged 50 to 69 who received an inactivated influenza vaccine. The genes are TRBV5-1 and TRBJ2-1; 10 nucleotides align to TRBD2. The specimen comprised PBMCs from blood, sampled about 19 months after vaccination. CDR3 region: CASSAGLAEYNEQFF. CDR3 coding DNA: TGCGCCAGCAGCGCCGGACTAGCGGAATACAATGAGCAGTTCTTC.